These T cell receptor beta chains were read from a single sample in a study of radiation and T cells in renal cell carcinoma. The data were produced by immunoSEQ multiplex PCR, yet TCRdb's version contains in-frame clones alone and is incomplete. The sample yields 95,000 or so clones, approximately 86% seen once. Sequencing was performed on blood, taken from a patient whose treatment included radiotherapy and nephrectomy. These receptors were obtained from a man aged 45-65 years with renal cell carcinoma. CDR3s include the opening cysteine and the closing phenylalanine or tryptophan. The D gene is left open where the match is weak. Clone size is not always given. Where it is, it says once, few, many or a class for expanded clones.

clone size | D gene | J gene | V gene | CDR3 DNA | CDR3 protein
- | - | TRBJ2-7 | TRBV18 | TGTGCCAGCTCACCTCTCCAGGATAACTACGAGCAGTACTTC | CASSPLQDNYEQYF
- | - | TRBJ1-2 | TRBV6-1 | TGTGCCAGCAGTGAAGGAGGGCCTGCTAACTATGGCTACACCTTC | CASSEGGPANYGYTF
once | - | TRBJ2-2 | TRBV5-5 | TGTGCCAGCATCGAGACGGTGGGCTTTAACACCGGGGAGCTGTTTTTT | CASIETVGFNTGELFF
- | - | TRBJ1-5 | TRBV19 | TGTGCCAGTAGTTATGCGGGGTTTCAGCCCCAGCATTTT | CASSYAGFQPQHF
- | - | TRBJ1-5 | TRBV19 | TGTGCCAGTAGTATACTTGAAGGGGTTGGCAATCAGCCCCAGCATTTT | CASSILEGVGNQPQHF
- | - | TRBJ2-2 | TRBV4-1 | TGCGCCAGCAGCCTCGGGGACCTCTACACCGGGGAGCTGTTTTTT | CASSLGDLYTGELFF
- | - | TRBJ1-4 | TRBV27 | TGTGCCAGCAGTCCGATGGCCCTTAATGAAAAACTGTTTTTT | CASSPMALNEKLFF
- | TRBD1 | TRBJ2-2 | TRBV6-6 | TGTGCCAGCAGTTCAACAGGGGGCGGTTCTGAAGGGGAGCTGTTTTTT | CASSSTGGGSEGELFF
once | TRBD2 | TRBJ2-7 | TRBV6-1 | TGTGCCAGCAGTGAAATAGCGGGGTCGGGGCCCTACGAGCAGTACTTC | CASSEIAGSGPYEQYF
- | TRBD1 | TRBJ1-1 | TRBV5-1 | TGCGCCAGCAGCTGGGACAGGGGCCGAATTATGAACACTGAAGCTTTCTTT | CASSWDRGRIMNTEAFF
- | - | TRBJ2-3 | TRBV10-3 | TGTGCCATCAGTGGCGCGGGCACAGATACGCAGTATTTT | CAISGAGTDTQYF
- | - | TRBJ1-1 | TRBV30 | TGTGCCTGGAAAGGTACGAAAAACACTGAAGCTTTCTTT | CAWKGTKNTEAFF
- | TRBD1 | TRBJ2-7 | TRBV5-1 | TGCGCCAGCAGACCCCGGGACAGGGGGTCCTACGAGCAGTACTTC | CASRPRDRGSYEQYF
- | - | TRBJ2-1 | TRBV14 | TGTGCCAGCAGCCAAACCGGACACCTCTCCTACAATGAGCAGTTCTTC | CASSQTGHLSYNEQFF
once | - | TRBJ1-1 | TRBV10-3 | TGTGCCATCAAAGTTAGCAGGGTTGACAGTGAAGCTTTCTTT | CAIKVSRVDSEAFF
- | TRBD1 | TRBJ1-4 | TRBV19 | TGTGCCAGTACCCTATGGGGACAGGGGATGTATGAAAAACTGTTTTTT | CASTLWGQGMYEKLFF
- | - | TRBJ1-1 | TRBV27 | TGTGCCAGCAGTTTATCGTCGGGCCTCAACACTGAAGCTTTCTTT | CASSLSSGLNTEAFF
- | - | TRBJ2-7 | TRBV27 | TGTGCCAGCAGTCCCGGGGCGACCTACGAGCAGTACTTC | CASSPGATYEQYF
- | TRBD1 | TRBJ1-1 | TRBV4-3 | TGCGCCAACATAACAGGGGGTAGGGGGCAGGGTGAAGCTTTCTTT | CANITGGRGQGEAFF
- | - | TRBJ1-4 | TRBV27 | TGTGCCAGCAGGTTGGCCACTAATGAAAAACTGTTTTTT | CASRLATNEKLFF
- | - | TRBJ1-1 | TRBV28 | TGTGCCAGCAGTTTCCTGAACACTGAAGCTTTCTTT | CASSFLNTEAFF
- | - | TRBJ1-6 | TRBV6-5 | TGTGCCAGCAGTTACCCTCACAGGGAGGATTCACCCCTCCACTTT | CASSYPHREDSPLHF
- | - | TRBJ2-7 | TRBV28 | TGTGCCAGCAGTTTGGTAGGGTCTAACTACGAGCAGTACTTC | CASSLVGSNYEQYF
few | TRBD1 | TRBJ1-5 | TRBV28 | TGTGCCAGCAGCACCGGGACAGGGGATCAGCCCCAGCATTTT | CASSTGTGDQPQHF
- | - | TRBJ2-3 | TRBV18 | TGTGCCAGCTCACCACTTGGGGCAGATTCAGATACGCAGTATTTT | CASSPLGADSDTQYF
few | TRBD2 | TRBJ2-3 | TRBV11-3 | TGTGCCAGCAGTCAGTCCCTCGCGGGAGTGGGAGATACGCAGTATTTT | CASSQSLAGVGDTQYF
- | - | TRBJ1-6 | TRBV5-6 | TGTGCCAGCAGCTTAGGGGGTTCACCCCTCCACTTT | CASSLGGSPLHF
- | TRBD2 | TRBJ2-3 | TRBV5-1 | TGCGCCAGCAGCTTTGGTCCCCGGGAGGGAAGGACAGATACGCAGTATTTT | CASSFGPREGRTDTQYF
- | TRBD2 | TRBJ2-2 | TRBV27 | TGTGCCAGCAGGCGTGGGACTAGTGACACCGGGGAGCTGTTTTTT | CASRRGTSDTGELFF
- | TRBD1 | TRBJ1-5 | TRBV19 | TGTGCCAGTAGTATGCGAGGGGGCAGGGAAGGTCAGCCCCAGCATTTT | CASSMRGGREGQPQHF
- | - | TRBJ1-6 | TRBV11-2 | TGTGCCAGCAGCTCCCCGACAGGAGTTAATTCACCCCTCCACTTT | CASSSPTGVNSPLHF
- | TRBD2 | TRBJ2-2 | TRBV14 | TGTGCCAGCAGCCTCCCGGGTCAACTAGCGGGAGGGCCAGGGAACACCGGGGAGCTGTTTTTT | CASSLPGQLAGGPGNTGELFF
few | - | TRBJ1-1 | TRBV7-9 | TGTGCCAGCAGCTTAGAAGTAGGGCACGATGAAGCTTTCTTT | CASSLEVGHDEAFF
- | - | TRBJ1-1 | TRBV19 | TGTGCCACCGAAGGTGACACTGAAGCTTTCTTT | CATEGDTEAFF
- | TRBD1 | TRBJ2-4 | TRBV7-9 | TGTGCCAGCAGCCGACCGGGACAGGGGGCTGCCAAAAACATTCAGTACTTC | CASSRPGQGAAKNIQYF
- | TRBD2 | TRBJ2-7 | TRBV30 | TGTGCCTACTCCCCTCCCCGCGGGAGCTCCTACGAGCAGTACTTC | CAYSPPRGSSYEQYF
- | TRBD1 | TRBJ2-5 | TRBV7-2 | TGTGCCAGCAGCCCTGGGGACAGGAAAGAGACCCAGTACTTC | CASSPGDRKETQYF
- | - | TRBJ2-1 | TRBV11-2 | TGTGCCAGCAGCCCGCCCAGGGAGGCTCCTAAATCCTACAATGAGCAGTTCTTC | CASSPPREAPKSYNEQFF
- | - | TRBJ2-5 | TRBV9 | TGTGCCAGCAGCGTAGGGACAGAAGAGACCCAGTACTTC | CASSVGTEETQYF
- | TRBD1 | TRBJ1-6 | TRBV9 | TGTGCCAGCAGCGTAGCGACAGGGGGCGGTAATTCACCCCTCCACTTT | CASSVATGGGNSPLHF
- | - | TRBJ2-3 | TRBV2 | TGTGCCAGCAGTGATGGGGGAAACACAGATACGCAGTATTTT | CASSDGGNTDTQYF
- | TRBD1 | TRBJ1-5 | TRBV30 | TGTGCCTGGAGTCGGCAGGGGGCTCAGCCCCAGCATTTT | CAWSRQGAQPQHF
- | TRBD1 | TRBJ2-7 | TRBV7-2 | TGTGCCAGCACCCCCGGGACAGGCCCCTACGAGCAGTACTTC | CASTPGTGPYEQYF
once | TRBD2 | TRBJ2-7 | TRBV28 | TGTGCCAGCAGTCTAACAAAAAAAAGACTAGCGGGAGCCTACGAGCAGTACTTC | CASSLTKKRLAGAYEQYF
- | TRBD1 | TRBJ2-1 | TRBV19 | TGTGCCAGTAGAAAGGGACAGGGGCCCGTGTCGGCCGATTACAATGAGCAGTTCTTC | CASRKGQGPVSADYNEQFF
- | - | TRBJ2-1 | TRBV19 | TGTGCCAGTAAACCCACCGAAGGGTTAGTCTACAATGAGCAGTTCTTC | CASKPTEGLVYNEQFF
- | TRBD1 | TRBJ2-7 | TRBV10-1 | TGCGCCAGCAGTGAGTCGACAGGGGCTGCCTACGAGCAGTACTTC | CASSESTGAAYEQYF
- | TRBD1 | TRBJ1-1 | TRBV6-1 | TGTGCCAGCAGGCTCACAGGGGAATCTGAAGCTTTCTTT | CASRLTGESEAFF
once | TRBD1 | TRBJ2-7 | TRBV5-1 | TGCGCCAGCAGCGAATCGGGGACAGGGGGCGTCTACGAGCAGTACTTC | CASSESGTGGVYEQYF
- | - | TRBJ2-5 | TRBV18 | TGTGCCAGCTCACCAGCAGGGTCGATCCGGGAGACCCAGTACTTC | CASSPAGSIRETQYF
few | TRBD1 | TRBJ1-6 | TRBV19 | TGTGCCAGCGGGGACAGGCACTATAATTCACCCCTCCACTTT | CASGDRHYNSPLHF
- | TRBD2 | TRBJ2-5 | TRBV29-1 | TGCAGCGTTGGTGGTACTAGCGGGAGACAAGAGACCCAGTACTTC | CSVGGTSGRQETQYF
- | TRBD1 | TRBJ2-7 | TRBV5-1 | TGCGCCAGCAGCTTCCTGGACAGGGTCTACGAGCAGTACTTC | CASSFLDRVYEQYF
- | - | TRBJ2-5 | TRBV5-1 | TGCGCCAGCAGCTTGAGTGGGTACGAGAAAGAGACCCAGTACTTC | CASSLSGYEKETQYF
- | - | TRBJ1-2 | TRBV28 | TGTGCCAGCAGTTCGGGGGTTTTAGGTGGCTACACCTTC | CASSSGVLGGYTF
- | TRBD1 | TRBJ1-2 | TRBV11-2 | TGTGCCAGCAGCCCGGGACAGGGGAACTATGGCTACACCTTC | CASSPGQGNYGYTF
- | TRBD2 | TRBJ2-3 | TRBV4-1 | TGCGCCAGCAGCCAGGGAGCCCCGCGGGGGGTTAAGGCAGATACGCAGTATTTT | CASSQGAPRGVKADTQYF
- | - | TRBJ2-5 | TRBV7-9 | TGTGCCAGCAGCTTAGGGACAATCCAAGAGACCCAGTACTTC | CASSLGTIQETQYF